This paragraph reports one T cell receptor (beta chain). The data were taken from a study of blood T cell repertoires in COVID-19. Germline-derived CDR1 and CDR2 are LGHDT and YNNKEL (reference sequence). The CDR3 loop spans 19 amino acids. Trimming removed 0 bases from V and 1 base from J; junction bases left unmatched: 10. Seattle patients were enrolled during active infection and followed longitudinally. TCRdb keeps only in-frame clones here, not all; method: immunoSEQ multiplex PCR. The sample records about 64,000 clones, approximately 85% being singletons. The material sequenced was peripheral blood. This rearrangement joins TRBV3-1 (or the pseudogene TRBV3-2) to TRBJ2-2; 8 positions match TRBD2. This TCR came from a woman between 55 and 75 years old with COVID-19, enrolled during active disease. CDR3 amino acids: CASSQESTSGVGNTGELFF. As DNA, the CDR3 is TGTGCCAGCAGCCAAGAGTCAACTAGCGGAGTGGGGAACACCGGGGAGCTGTTTTTT.